A selection of T cell receptor beta chains follows, all from one sample in a study of human T cells and chemical hapten exposure. TCRdb used MiXCR to reprocess the RACE reads, holding one entry per CDR3 protein. The table records 350,000 or so distinct CDR3 sequences, under 9% of them present only once. The starting material was whole blood, obtained in connection with sensitization to the hapten diphenylcyclopropenone (DPC). These receptors came from a woman aged 18-29 years with alopecia areata. Some clones in this sample may be carry-over from other donors' samples. CDR3s include the opening cysteine and the closing phenylalanine or tryptophan. Fields, in order: J gene, D gene, V gene, clone size, CDR3 DNA, CDR3 protein. The D gene is left open where the match is weak. Not all rows give a size; the values are once, few, many and, for expanded clones, a class.

>TRBJ2-7|-|TRBV5-1|many
TGCGCCAGCAGCTTGGGACAGCGGAGCTCCTACGAGCAGTACTTC
CASSLGQRSSYEQYF
>TRBJ1-6|-|TRBV6-6|-
TGTGCCAGCAGTTACTCGACCATTACCTATAATTCACCCCTCCACTTT
CASSYSTITYNSPLHF
>TRBJ2-3|TRBD2|TRBV7-2|-
TGTGCCAGCAGCTTCATTAGCGGGGGAGATACGCAGTATTTT
CASSFISGGDTQYF
>TRBJ1-4|-|TRBV20-1|many
TGCAGTGCTAGAATTGCCCTCCGGGATGAAAAACTGTTTTTT
CSARIALRDEKLFF
>TRBJ1-1|-|TRBV7-2|-
TGTGCCAGCAGCGTGTCCAGGGGAGGAACTGAAGCTTTCTTT
CASSVSRGGTEAFF
>TRBJ1-2|-|TRBV7-9|-
TGTGCCAGCAGCCTCGACCCGCAGGGCGGCTACACCTTC
CASSLDPQGGYTF
>TRBJ2-7|-|TRBV2|-
TGTGCCAGCACTGGGGGGGGCAGGGAGAGTTTCTACGAGCAGTACTTC
CASTGGGRESFYEQYF
>TRBJ1-2|TRBD1|TRBV7-9|few
TGTGCCAGCAGTAAGACCCGGGACAGGGCCGTCTTC
CASSKTRDRAVF
>TRBJ1-1|TRBD1|TRBV6-2/TRBV6-3|many
TGTGCCAGCGATGGGACAGCCGGCGGGATTGAAGCTTTCTTT
CASDGTAGGIEAFF
>TRBJ2-3|TRBD2|TRBV6-5|-
TGTGCCAGCAGTTACTCGAACCCTAGCGGGGGGGCGAACCCCACAGATACGCAGTATTTT
CASSYSNPSGGANPTDTQYF
>TRBJ2-1|-|TRBV24-1|-
TGTGCCACCAGTGATTTGCAGGCAGGGCGGTCCAATGAGCAGTTCTTC
CATSDLQAGRSNEQFF
>TRBJ1-2|-|TRBV9|-
TGTGCCAGCAGCGTAGGGGGCGTGAACTATGGCTACACCTTC
CASSVGGVNYGYTF
>TRBJ1-2|-|TRBV6-5|few
TGTGCCAGCAGTGCATCGACAGGATGGGCTTCCTATGGCTACACCTTC
CASSASTGWASYGYTF
>TRBJ2-5|-|TRBV24-1|medium-sized
TGTGCCACCAGTGAAGGGGAGACCCAGTACTTC
CATSEGETQYF
>TRBJ2-5|-|TRBV27|many
TGTGCCAGCGCGGATTTTCAGGAAGAGACCCAGTACTTC
CASADFQEETQYF
>TRBJ2-1|-|TRBV9|-
TGTGCCAGCAGCTTCTCTGACAGGCCCAGCATTCAGTTCTTC
CASSFSDRPSIQFF
>TRBJ2-1|-|TRBV7-2|-
TGTGCCAGCAGCACCAGGTCCGGGGTGAGGGCCTACAATGAGCAGTTCTTC
CASSTRSGVRAYNEQFF
>TRBJ2-4|TRBD1|TRBV4-2|many
TGTGCCAGCAGCCAAGATTCCGGACAGGGAGTAGCCAAAAACATTCAGTACTTC
CASSQDSGQGVAKNIQYF
>TRBJ1-2|TRBD1|TRBV6-5|-
TGTGCCAGCAGCCAGGGGGTTTATTATGGCTACACCTTC
CASSQGVYYGYTF
>TRBJ1-5|-|TRBV7-9|-
TGTGCCAGCAGCTTTGGGTCAGGGATTGGTCAGCCCCAGCATTTT
CASSFGSGIGQPQHF
>TRBJ2-3|TRBD2|TRBV6-1|many
TGTGCCAGCAGTGACGCTAGCGGGGGACCCACAGATACGCAGTATTTT
CASSDASGGPTDTQYF
>TRBJ1-4|-|TRBV18|-
TGTGCCAGCTCATCCCTACCGGGAATCTCGGAAAATGAAAAACTGTTTTTT
CASSSLPGISENEKLFF
>TRBJ2-1|-|TRBV6-2/TRBV6-3|-
TGTGCCAGCAGTTACTTGAGCGGCCACAATGAGCAGTTCTTC
CASSYLSGHNEQFF
>TRBJ1-4|-|TRBV28|-
TGTGCCAGCACCGATCAAACGACTAATGAAAAACTGTTTTTT
CASTDQTTNEKLFF